Sequencing of this T cell receptor beta chain was carried out in a study of cytomegalovirus exposure and HLA in healthy donors. In the case of this clone: Its specificity is unknown.

Study-level findings and limits: In a later analysis, HLA-associated beta chains showed higher expansion and lower generation probabilities than comparable chains. Reports credit the classifier with highly specific, highly sensitive diagnosis of cytomegalovirus status.

Researchers ran the PCR with 60 Vbeta and 13 Jbeta primers. The protocol was immunoSEQ multiplex PCR, while the TCRdb copy is restricted to in-frame clones and leaves out a portion. The table shows fewer than 200,000 clones, with roughly four fifths occurring only once. V shed 4 bases and J shed 2 bases, with 17 bases lying between them. The CDR3 consists of 16 residues. Germline values: CDR1 MNHNS, CDR2 SASEGT. The sample was PBMCs. V usage is TRBV6-1 and J usage is TRBJ1-1; tentative D call: TRBD1 (6 bases). The receptor comes from a woman aged 45-65 years in good health and CMV-seropositive. The CDR3 coding sequence is TGTGCCAGCAGTGCCCCGTTAGGGACAAGAAACACTGAAGCTTTCTTT. This codes for CASSAPLGTRNTEAFF.